The sample holds many counts of the clone carrying this TCR beta chain. Its matching antigen is unknown. This entry comes from a study of CD8 T cells in ankylosing spondylitis. A quantitative 5'-RACE method, one with molecular barcodes, was used to make TCR beta libraries. TCRdb re-derived calls from the 5' RACE reads in MiXCR, one entry per CDR3 protein. The profile covers approximately 550,000 distinct CDR3 sequences, with over 9.5% appearing a single time and 6.8% taken by the ten largest. Study results and limitations: Blood from ankylosing spondylitis patients appeared to carry a characteristic roughly 8-variant TCR beta motif. Before this, some motif variants had been reported in reactive arthritis synovial fluid and blood. Clones linked to the disease showed a CD8+ phenotype. They occurred at relatively low frequencies in peripheral blood.

The origin of this receptor is a male donor with ankylosing spondylitis. Sequencing was performed on blood, either unsorted or a sorted T cell fraction (not recorded which).

The CDR3 bases are TGCGCCAGCAGCTCCTGGAGCTTTAGGGGTATCCCCTACGAGCAGTACGTC. It yields the protein CASSSWSFRGIPYEQYV. This chain joins TRBV5-1 and TRBJ2-7; tentative D call: TRBD1 (5 bases). Germline V gene sequence: CDR1 SGHRS, CDR2 YFSETQ. CDR3 size: 17 residues. Trimming took 3 bases from V and 2 from J, leaving 21 bases between them.